A selection of T cell receptor beta chains follows, all from one sample in a study of neurological immune-mediated disorders. TCRdb reprocessed the 5' RACE reads with MiXCR, giving one entry per CDR3 protein. This table holds 20,000 to 25,000 distinct CDR3 sequences, around 15% found once. Material for sequencing was CD8+ T cells from blood. These receptors originate from a woman aged 18-35 years with multiple sclerosis. CDR3s include the opening cysteine and the closing phenylalanine or tryptophan. The D gene is left open where the match is weak. Only some rows state a clone size, as once, few, many or a class for expanded clones.

>medium-sized|TRBV6-4|TRBJ2-1|-
CASSDSDYNEQFF
TGTGCCAGCAGTGACTCGGACTACAATGAGCAGTTCTTC
>many|TRBV12-3/TRBV12-4|TRBJ1-2|TRBD1
CASSRVDRDTYGYTF
TGTGCCAGCAGCCGAGTGGACAGGGATACGTATGGCTACACCTTC
>many|TRBV10-3|TRBJ1-2|-
CAISEPTGRNYGYTF
TGTGCCATCAGTGAACCCACGGGACGGAACTATGGCTACACCTTC
>many|TRBV6-2/TRBV6-3|TRBJ2-5|-
CASSFSSSGKAETQYF
TGTGCCAGCAGTTTCTCTTCTTCAGGGAAAGCGGAGACCCAGTACTTC
>medium-sized|TRBV27|TRBJ1-2|-
CASSLSRAYGYTF
TGTGCCAGCAGTTTATCAAGAGCGTATGGCTACACCTTC
>many|TRBV12-3/TRBV12-4|TRBJ2-2|-
CASRPQGPGGELFF
TGTGCCAGCAGACCGCAGGGGCCAGGCGGGGAGCTGTTTTTT
>medium-sized|TRBV29-1|TRBJ1-2|TRBD1
CSVEGFSGDRDYGYTF
TGCAGCGTTGAAGGGTTTAGCGGGGACAGGGACTATGGCTACACCTTC
>few|TRBV20-1|TRBJ2-5|-
CSARVVGRQETQYF
TGCAGTGCTAGAGTAGTGGGGAGACAAGAGACCCAGTACTTC
>medium-sized|TRBV29-1|TRBJ1-2|-
CSVDIGSIYGYTF
TGCAGCGTTGATATCGGTTCCATCTATGGCTACACCTTC
>many|TRBV29-1|TRBJ2-1|-
CSVLVYNEQFF
TGCAGCGTTTTGGTTTACAATGAGCAGTTCTTC
>many|TRBV6-5|TRBJ1-2|TRBD1
CASRHGTGAWGYTF
TGTGCCAGCAGGCACGGGACAGGGGCCTGGGGCTACACCTTC
>many|TRBV6-6|TRBJ2-6|-
CASSLTSSGANVLTF
TGTGCCAGCAGCCTAACTTCCTCTGGGGCCAACGTCCTGACTTTC
>-|TRBV5-5|TRBJ1-1|TRBD1
CASSPGTGVSEAFF
TGTGCCAGCAGCCCCGGGACAGGGGTATCTGAAGCTTTCTTT
>many|TRBV11-2|TRBJ2-5|TRBD1
CASSLRSDRVGAQYF
TGTGCCAGCAGCTTAAGATCCGACAGGGTCGGGGCCCAGTACTTC
>medium-sized|TRBV20-1|TRBJ1-1|-
CSARLAVTEAFF
TGCAGTGCTAGACTGGCCGTCACTGAAGCTTTCTTT
>many|TRBV20-1|TRBJ2-1|-
CSARAYGTAVREQFF
TGCAGTGCTAGAGCTTATGGGACCGCGGTTCGGGAGCAGTTCTTC
>medium-sized|TRBV6-2/TRBV6-3|TRBJ2-1|TRBD1
CALSTGSNEQFF
TGTGCCTTATCGACAGGGTCTAATGAGCAGTTCTTC
>many|TRBV30|TRBJ2-2|-
CAWSVQDRVTGELFF
TGTGCCTGGAGTGTACAGGACAGAGTCACCGGGGAGCTGTTTTTT
>many|TRBV7-9|TRBJ1-2|TRBD1
CASSESWDRNYGYTF
TGTGCCAGCAGCGAGTCTTGGGACAGAAACTATGGCTACACCTTC
>many|TRBV7-8|TRBJ2-5|-
CASSLRDWETQYF
TGTGCCAGCAGCTTACGGGATTGGGAGACCCAGTACTTC
>many|TRBV9|TRBJ1-5|-
CASSVGGALGQPQHF
TGTGCCAGCAGCGTAGGGGGGGCCTTAGGTCAGCCCCAGCATTTT
>-|TRBV7-2|TRBJ1-2|-
CASSLGTVDGYTF
TGTGCCAGCAGCTTAGGGACAGTCGATGGCTACACCTTC
>many|TRBV5-5|TRBJ1-4|TRBD1
CASRSRDRGLFATNEKLFF
TGTGCCAGCAGATCACGGGACAGGGGCCTTTTTGCAACTAATGAAAAACTGTTTTTT
>medium-sized|TRBV15|TRBJ1-1|-
CATSRAGNTEAFF
TGTGCCACCAGCAGAGCAGGGAACACTGAAGCTTTCTTT
>many|TRBV27|TRBJ1-5|-
CASSQGFSNQPQHF
TGTGCCAGCAGTCAGGGGTTTAGCAATCAGCCCCAGCATTTT
>many|TRBV9|TRBJ2-7|TRBD2
CASSVAAGDYEQYF
TGTGCCAGCAGCGTAGCAGCGGGGGACTACGAGCAGTACTTC
>many|TRBV29-1|TRBJ1-1|-
CSGGATVENTEAFF
TGCAGCGGCGGGGCGACCGTTGAGAACACTGAAGCTTTCTTT
>many|TRBV4-1|TRBJ2-1|TRBD2
CASSQGAGVVNNEQFF
TGCGCCAGCAGCCAAGGGGCGGGAGTGGTTAACAATGAGCAGTTCTTC
>many|TRBV29-1|TRBJ1-2|-
CSVDSLGDYGYTF
TGCAGCGTTGATAGTCTCGGGGACTATGGCTACACCTTC
>many|TRBV6-6|TRBJ2-5|-
CASSPQLAPFQETQYF
TGTGCCAGCAGTCCACAACTAGCACCTTTTCAAGAGACCCAGTACTTC
>-|TRBV12-3/TRBV12-4|TRBJ1-4|-
CASSLTSGDEKLFF
TGTGCCAGCAGTTTAACGTCAGGGGACGAAAAACTGTTTTTT
>-|TRBV6-5|TRBJ1-3|-
CASRTSGRRSSGNTIYF
TGTGCCAGCAGAACTTCTGGACGCCGAAGCTCGGGAAACACCATATATTTT
>many|TRBV7-9|TRBJ2-7|TRBD1
CASSFNRGDEQYF
TGTGCCAGCAGCTTCAACAGGGGGGACGAGCAGTACTTC
>many|TRBV7-9|TRBJ1-3|-
CASSPPYAMSSGNTIYF
TGTGCCAGCAGTCCCCCTTATGCCATGAGCTCTGGAAACACCATATATTTT
>many|TRBV20-1|TRBJ1-5|-
CSARSVNPSNQPQHF
TGCAGTGCTAGAAGCGTGAACCCTAGCAATCAGCCCCAGCATTTT
>-|TRBV29-1|TRBJ2-3|TRBD2
CSARTRGYGRDTQYF
TGCAGCGCCCGGACGAGGGGCTACGGGAGGGATACGCAGTATTTT
>many|TRBV27|TRBJ1-1|-
CASRRGVEAFF
TGTGCCAGCAGGAGGGGGGTTGAAGCTTTCTTT
>-|TRBV12-3/TRBV12-4|TRBJ2-7|TRBD2
CASRDPGGAYEQYF
TGTGCCAGCAGAGACCCGGGGGGGGCCTACGAGCAGTACTTC
>few|TRBV19|TRBJ2-1|-
CASSIGWGSTYNEQFF
TGTGCCAGTAGTATAGGTTGGGGGAGTACGTACAATGAGCAGTTCTTC
>many|TRBV21-1|TRBJ2-1|-
CASTFWTSGRALYNEQFF
TGTGCCAGCACCTTTTGGACTAGCGGGAGGGCCCTTTACAATGAGCAGTTCTTC
>medium-sized|TRBV20-1|TRBJ2-7|-
CSARNSREPYEQYF
TGCAGTGCTAGGAACAGCCGGGAGCCCTACGAGCAGTACTTC
>many|TRBV28|TRBJ2-5|-
CASGLDKETQYF
TGTGCCAGCGGCCTAGACAAGGAGACCCAGTACTTC
>-|TRBV6-5|TRBJ2-1|TRBD2
CASSYSAGGATYNEQFF
TGTGCCAGCAGTTACTCCGCCGGGGGGGCCACCTACAATGAGCAGTTCTTC
>medium-sized|TRBV29-1|TRBJ2-1|-
CSVVRSYNEQFF
TGCAGCGTTGTGCGGTCTTACAATGAGCAGTTCTTC
>-|TRBV6-5|TRBJ1-1|-
CASRLGGGTEAFF
TGTGCCAGCCGCCTCGGGGGAGGCACTGAAGCTTTTTTT
>many|TRBV7-8|TRBJ2-7|-
CASSPLVGARDEQYF
TGTGCCAGCAGCCCCTTGGTAGGGGCGAGGGACGAGCAGTACTTC
>many|TRBV10-1|TRBJ1-1|-
CASSERGSSEAFF
TGCGCCAGCAGTGAGAGAGGGAGTTCTGAAGCTTTCTTT
>many|TRBV12-3/TRBV12-4|TRBJ1-1|TRBD1
CASSSGITTGINTEAFF
TGTGCCAGCAGTTCCGGGATTACGACAGGGATTAACACTGAAGCTTTCTTT
>many|TRBV5-1|TRBJ1-1|-
CASSKAPGYISNTEAFF
TGCGCCAGCAGCAAAGCCCCAGGGTATATCAGCAACACTGAAGCTTTCTTT
>many|TRBV6-6|TRBJ1-5|-
CASSYSSLPPSKLLNQPQHF
TGTGCCAGCAGTTACTCGAGCCTACCCCCCTCGAAGCTTCTCAATCAGCCCCAGCATTTT
>many|TRBV7-7|TRBJ2-1|-
CASSVAGDVLIF
TGTGCTAGCAGCGTTGCTGGGGACGTCTTGATCTTC
>-|TRBV28|TRBJ2-2|TRBD1
CASRRQGANTGELFF
TGTGCCAGCAGGCGACAGGGGGCAAACACCGGGGAGCTGTTTTTT
>many|TRBV29-1|TRBJ2-5|-
CSVEDGWETQYF
TGCAGCGTTGAAGATGGTTGGGAGACCCAGTACTTC
>many|TRBV20-1|TRBJ2-7|-
CSARGDSAGSYEQYF
TGCAGTGCTAGAGGCGACTCGGCCGGCTCCTACGAGCAGTACTTC
>many|TRBV5-6|TRBJ2-1|TRBD2
CASSLAKGLAGNPSYNEQFF
TGTGCCAGCAGCTTGGCCAAGGGACTAGCGGGAAATCCCTCCTACAATGAGCAGTTCTTC